The sequence of this T cell receptor (beta chain) was determined in a study of shared clonotypes between healthy human individuals. For the study at large: In total, the donors were two women and a few men aged 18 to 49.

For this clone: Its antigen is undetermined.

Produced via immunoSEQ multiplex PCR; TCRdb's table is partial and in-frame only. There are roughly 2.5 million clones in the sample; 85% to 95% occur only once, and over 0.12% lies in the top ten. CDR3 length: 15 amino acids. In germline, CDR1 is SGHNT, CDR2 YYREEE (reference sequence). Trimming removed 0 bases at V and 0 bases at J, with 7 bases between. Study-level results: Naive subsets generally exceeded memory subsets in estimated richness. With a few donors compared, roughly 5% of naive CD4 clonotypes were shared. Non-shared clonotypes were found to have lower generation probabilities than the clonotypes that were shared by all four of the sorted-subset donors.

The receptor was isolated from a man aged 18 to 35 in good health. The chain joins TRBV5-4 to TRBJ1-3, with no clear D. Sequenced sample: naive CD4+ T cells sorted from blood. Subset specified: CD45RA+ positively selected. Written as DNA, the CDR3 is TGTGCCAGCAGCTTGGACAGAATCTCTGGAAACACCATATATTTT. It translates to CASSLDRISGNTIYF.